Given below is one T cell receptor beta chain in context. Its antigen remains unidentified. From roughly 20,000 to 1,000,000 sorted cells, naive CD8 libraries were generated with 10%, 30% or 50% RNA. The sorting of naive CD8 T cells used the CD8+CD4-CCR7+CD45RA+ phenotype. The data derive from a study of molecular identifiers for immune sequencing clone quantification. Study-wide results and limits: Among some 990,000 naive cells, as was reported, spiked Jurkat TCR RNA from one cell was detectable.

For bulk TCR libraries, previously described methods and listed TCR primers were used. TCRdb reanalysed the PCR reads using MiXCR and keeps one entry per CDR3 protein. The sample has about 320,000 distinct CDR3 sequences; about a fifth are singletons. The sequenced material came from naive CD8+ T cells from blood, with Jurkat cell RNA spiked in. Subset defined: FACS-sorted CD8+CD4-CCR7+CD45RA+ naive T cells. The clonotype was recovered from a human donor in good health. Some libraries in this study had Jurkat cell RNA spiked in.

CDR3 loop: CASSQVLHTEEGRLNTEAFF. CDR3 sequence (DNA): TGTGCCAGCAGCCAAGTACTGCACACAGAGGAGGGCCGCTTGAACACTGAAGCTTTCTTT. The genes are TRBV3-2 and TRBJ1-1. TRBV3-2 is annotated as a pseudogene. CDR3 length equals 20 residues.